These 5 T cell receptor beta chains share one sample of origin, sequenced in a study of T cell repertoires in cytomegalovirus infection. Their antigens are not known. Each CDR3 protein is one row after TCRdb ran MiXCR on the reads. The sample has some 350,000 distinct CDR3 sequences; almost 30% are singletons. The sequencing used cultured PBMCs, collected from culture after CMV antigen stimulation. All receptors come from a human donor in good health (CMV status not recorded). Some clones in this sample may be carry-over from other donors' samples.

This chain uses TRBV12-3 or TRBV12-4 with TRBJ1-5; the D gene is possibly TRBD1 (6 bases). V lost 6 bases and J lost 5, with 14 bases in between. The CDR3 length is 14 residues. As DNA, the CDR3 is TGTGCCAGCAGCGTAAGGGGGGGTTATCAGCCCCAGCATTTT. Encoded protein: CASSVRGGYQPQHF.

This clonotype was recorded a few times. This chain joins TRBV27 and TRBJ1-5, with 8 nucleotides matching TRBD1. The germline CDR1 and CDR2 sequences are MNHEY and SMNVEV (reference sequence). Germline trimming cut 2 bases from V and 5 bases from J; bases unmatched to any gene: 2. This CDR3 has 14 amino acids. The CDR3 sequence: CASSLAGGYQPQHF. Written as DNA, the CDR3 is TGTGCCAGCAGTTTAGCAGGGGGCTATCAGCCCCAGCATTTT.

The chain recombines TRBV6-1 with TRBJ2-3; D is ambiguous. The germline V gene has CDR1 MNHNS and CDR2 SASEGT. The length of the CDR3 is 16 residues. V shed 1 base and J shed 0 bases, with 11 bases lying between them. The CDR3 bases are TGTGCCAGCAGTGAAGATGTGGCCTCGAGCACAGATACGCAGTATTTT. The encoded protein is CASSEDVASSTDTQYF.

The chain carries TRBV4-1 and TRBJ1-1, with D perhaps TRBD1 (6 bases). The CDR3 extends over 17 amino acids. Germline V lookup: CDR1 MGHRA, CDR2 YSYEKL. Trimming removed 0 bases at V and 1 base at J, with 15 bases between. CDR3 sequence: CASSQDGTGSTNTEAFF. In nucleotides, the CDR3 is TGCGCCAGCAGCCAAGATGGCACAGGGAGTACGAACACTGAAGCTTTCTTT.

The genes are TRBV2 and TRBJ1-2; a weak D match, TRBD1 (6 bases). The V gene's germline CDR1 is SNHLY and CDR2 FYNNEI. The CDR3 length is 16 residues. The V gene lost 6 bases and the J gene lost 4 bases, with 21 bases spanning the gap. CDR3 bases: TGTGCCAGCAGCGTCCGAATGCAGGGGAGGTTCTATGGCTACACCTTC. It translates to CASSVRMQGRFYGYTF.